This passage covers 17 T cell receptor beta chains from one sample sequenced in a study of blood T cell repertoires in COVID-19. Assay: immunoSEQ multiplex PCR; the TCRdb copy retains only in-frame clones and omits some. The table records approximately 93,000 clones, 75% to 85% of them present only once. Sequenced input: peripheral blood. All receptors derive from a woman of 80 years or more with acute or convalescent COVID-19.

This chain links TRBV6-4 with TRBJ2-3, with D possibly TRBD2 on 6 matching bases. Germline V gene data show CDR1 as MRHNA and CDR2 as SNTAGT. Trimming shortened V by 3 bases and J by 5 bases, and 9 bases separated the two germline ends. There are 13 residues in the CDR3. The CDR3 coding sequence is TGTGCCAGCAGTGAGCGAGCGGGAGATACGCAGTATTTT. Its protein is CASSERAGDTQYF.

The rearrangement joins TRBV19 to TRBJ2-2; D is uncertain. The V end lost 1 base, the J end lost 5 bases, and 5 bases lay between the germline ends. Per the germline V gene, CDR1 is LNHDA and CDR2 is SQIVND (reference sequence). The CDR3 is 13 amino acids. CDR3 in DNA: TGTGCCAGTAGTATAGGAGGAACCGGGGAGCTGTTTTTT. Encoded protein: CASSIGGTGELFF. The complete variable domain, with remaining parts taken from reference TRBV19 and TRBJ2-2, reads DGGITQSPKYLFRKEGQNVTLSCEQNLNHDAMYWYRQDPGQGLRLIYYSQIVNDFQKGDIAEGYSVSREKKESFPLTVTSAQKNPTAFYLCASSIGGTGELFFGEGSRLTVL.

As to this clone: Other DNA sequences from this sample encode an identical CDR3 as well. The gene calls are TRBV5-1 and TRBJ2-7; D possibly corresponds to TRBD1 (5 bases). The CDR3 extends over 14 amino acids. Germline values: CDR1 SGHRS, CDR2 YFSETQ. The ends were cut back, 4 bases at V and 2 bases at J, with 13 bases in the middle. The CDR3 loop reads CASSPSQGTYEQYF. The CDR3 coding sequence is TGCGCCAGCAGCCCTTCGCAGGGAACCTACGAGCAGTACTTC.

CDR3 sequence: CASSPLPTGGWETQYF. In nucleotides, the CDR3 is TGTGCCAGCAGCCCCCTCCCGACAGGGGGCTGGGAGACCCAGTACTTC. This sequence joins TRBV11-2 and TRBJ2-5, with 10 bases fitting TRBD1. In germline, CDR1 is SGHAT, CDR2 FQNNGV. The CDR3 is made up of 16 amino acids. Trimming at V came to 5 bases and at J to 5 bases, leaving 11 bases not matched to a gene.

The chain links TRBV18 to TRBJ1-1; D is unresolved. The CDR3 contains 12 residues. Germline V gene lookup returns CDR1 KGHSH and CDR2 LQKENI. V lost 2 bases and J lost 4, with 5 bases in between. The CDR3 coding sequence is TGTGCCAGCTCACCAGTCTCCACTGAAGCTTTCTTT. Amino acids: CASSPVSTEAFF.

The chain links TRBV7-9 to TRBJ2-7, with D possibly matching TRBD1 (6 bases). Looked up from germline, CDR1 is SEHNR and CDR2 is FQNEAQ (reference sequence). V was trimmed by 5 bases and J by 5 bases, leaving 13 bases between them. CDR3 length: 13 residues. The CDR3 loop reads CASSPTGYNEQYF. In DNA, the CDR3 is TGTGCCAGCAGCCCGACAGGTTACAACGAGCAGTACTTC.

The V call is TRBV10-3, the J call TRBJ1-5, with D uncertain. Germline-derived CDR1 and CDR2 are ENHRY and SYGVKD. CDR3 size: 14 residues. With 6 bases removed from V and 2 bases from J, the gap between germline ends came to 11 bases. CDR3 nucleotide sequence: TGTGCCATCAGCAGTTTGAGGGGCAATCAGCCCCAGCATTTT. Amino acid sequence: CAISSLRGNQPQHF.

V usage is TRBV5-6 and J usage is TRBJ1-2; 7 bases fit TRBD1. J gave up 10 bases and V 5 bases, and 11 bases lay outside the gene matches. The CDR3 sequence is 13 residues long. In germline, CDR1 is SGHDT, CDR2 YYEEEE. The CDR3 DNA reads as TGTGCCAGCAGGCTTCCGGGACAGATGATCTACACCTTC. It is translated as CASRLPGQMIYTF.

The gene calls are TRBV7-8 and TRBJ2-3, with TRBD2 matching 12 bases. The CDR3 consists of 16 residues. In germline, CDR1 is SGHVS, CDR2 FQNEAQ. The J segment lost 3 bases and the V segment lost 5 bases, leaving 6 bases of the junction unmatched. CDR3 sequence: CASSARLAGVTDTQYF. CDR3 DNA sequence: TGTGCCAGCAGCGCCCGACTAGCGGGAGTTACAGATACGCAGTATTTT.

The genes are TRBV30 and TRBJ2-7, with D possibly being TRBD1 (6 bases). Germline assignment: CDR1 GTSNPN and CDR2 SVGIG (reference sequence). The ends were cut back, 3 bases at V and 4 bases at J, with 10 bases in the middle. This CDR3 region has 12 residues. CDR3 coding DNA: TGTGCCTGGAGCAAAGGGGGTTACGAGCAGTACTTC. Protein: CAWSKGGYEQYF.

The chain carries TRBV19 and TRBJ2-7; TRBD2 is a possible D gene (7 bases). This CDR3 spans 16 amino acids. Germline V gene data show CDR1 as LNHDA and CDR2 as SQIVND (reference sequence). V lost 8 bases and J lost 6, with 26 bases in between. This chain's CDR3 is CASAQPGGRLGSEQYF. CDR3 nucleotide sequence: TGTGCCAGTGCCCAGCCCGGGGGGCGGCTAGGCAGCGAGCAGTACTTC.

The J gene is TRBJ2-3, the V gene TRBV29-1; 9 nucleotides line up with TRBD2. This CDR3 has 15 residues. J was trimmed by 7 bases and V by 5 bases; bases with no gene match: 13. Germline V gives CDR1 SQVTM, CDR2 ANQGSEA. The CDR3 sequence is CSVTHWRGGPNTQYF. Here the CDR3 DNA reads TGCAGCGTTACCCACTGGCGGGGGGGCCCAAATACGCAGTATTTT.

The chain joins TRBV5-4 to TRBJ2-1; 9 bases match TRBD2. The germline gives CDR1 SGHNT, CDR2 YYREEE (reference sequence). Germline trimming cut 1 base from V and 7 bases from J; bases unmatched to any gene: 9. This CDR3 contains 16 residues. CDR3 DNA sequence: TGTGCCAGCAGCTTGTCGGCGGGAGGGCCGTGGAATGAGCAGTTCTTC. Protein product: CASSLSAGGPWNEQFF.

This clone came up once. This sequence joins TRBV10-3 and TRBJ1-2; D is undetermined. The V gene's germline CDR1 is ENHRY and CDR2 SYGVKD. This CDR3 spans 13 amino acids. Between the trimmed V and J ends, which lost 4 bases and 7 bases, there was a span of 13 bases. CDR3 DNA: TGTGCCATCAGTGTTGGTAGTAATGGTGGCTACACCTTC. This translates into CAISVGSNGGYTF.

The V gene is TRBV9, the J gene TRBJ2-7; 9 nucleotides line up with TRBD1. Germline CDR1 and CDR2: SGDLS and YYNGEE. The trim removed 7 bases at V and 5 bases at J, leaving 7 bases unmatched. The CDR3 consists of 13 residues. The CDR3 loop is CASGTGNRNEQYF. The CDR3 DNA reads TGTGCCAGCGGGACAGGGAATAGGAACGAGCAGTACTTC.

CDR3 residues: CASRASGQGNTIYF. CDR3 nucleotide sequence: TGTGCCAGCAGGGCATCGGGACAGGGAAACACCATATATTTT. The chain has TRBV25-1 and TRBJ1-3; 7 bases line up with TRBD1. V gave up 6 bases and J gave up 4 bases; unmatched junction bases: 6. Germline V gives CDR1 MGHDK, CDR2 SYGVNS. This CDR3 contains 14 residues.

CDR3 sequence reads: CAWSSRSGLHTQYF. CDR3 DNA sequence: TGTGCCTGGAGCTCCCGAAGCGGGCTCCATACGCAGTATTTT. This chain uses TRBV30 with TRBJ2-3, with D possibly TRBD2 on 6 matching bases. This CDR3 region has 14 residues. Germline CDR1 and CDR2: GTSNPN and SVGIG (reference sequence). V was pared by 3 bases and J by 7 bases, with 17 bases between.